These 19 T cell receptor beta chains were all obtained from the same sample, sequenced in a study of T cell repertoires in cytomegalovirus infection. From the reads, TCRdb called clonotypes with MiXCR, one entry per CDR3 protein. This table holds about 920,000 distinct CDR3 sequences, 31% found once. The antigens of these receptors remain unknown. Here the sequenced sample was cultured CD8+ T cells from PBMCs, taken from culture after CMV antigen stimulation. The origin of the receptors is a human donor in good health (CMV status not recorded). Some clones in this sample may be carry-over from other donors' samples.

This clonotype has at least ten counts. CDR3 region: CASSLSYGEQYF. CDR3 in DNA: TGTGCCAGCAGCTTATCATACGGCGAGCAGTACTTC. The chain combines TRBV7-9 with TRBJ2-7; D gene ambiguous. V was clipped by 2 bases and J by 6 bases, with 8 bases between them. Germline CDR1 SEHNR, CDR2 FQNEAQ (reference sequence). The CDR3 extends over 12 amino acids.

The V and J genes are TRBV10-3 and TRBJ2-7; possible D gene TRBD1, 5 bases. Trimming pared 3 bases from V and 3 bases from J, leaving 9 bases between. Germline CDR1 ENHRY, CDR2 SYGVKD. The CDR3 sequence is 13 residues long. The CDR3 DNA is TGTGCCATCAGTGATCGGCAGGGCTACGAGCAGTACTTC. This gives the protein CAISDRQGYEQYF.

This clonotype came up a few times. V and J are TRBV2 and TRBJ2-2, with D perhaps matching TRBD2 (5 bases). Germline V gene data show CDR1 as SNHLY and CDR2 as FYNNEI. Trimming stripped 11 bases from V and 5 bases from J, with 15 bases between. The CDR3 is 13 residues long. CDR3 sequence: CAFLRTGTGELFF. In nucleotides, the CDR3 is TGTGCCTTCCTTCGTACGGGGACCGGGGAGCTGTTTTTT.

This clonotype has only a few counts. CDR3 amino acids: CASSPRRTDEQFF. As DNA, the CDR3 is TGTGCCAGCAGTCCCAGACGGACGGATGAGCAGTTCTTC. The chain employs TRBV27 and TRBJ2-1; D unresolved. The ends were cut back, 5 bases at V and 8 bases at J, with 13 bases in the middle. Per the germline V gene, CDR1 is MNHEY and CDR2 is SMNVEV (reference sequence). CDR3 length: 13 amino acids.

This clonotype was seen at least ten times. CDR3 in DNA: TGTGCCAGCAGCTTAGCGCGGAACGTAGATTTCGATACGCAGTATTTT. Amino acid sequence: CASSLARNVDFDTQYF. The chain employs TRBV7-2 and TRBJ2-3, with no clear D. Germline V lookup: CDR1 SGHTA, CDR2 FQGNSA. CDR3 length equals 16 residues. V lost 0 bases and J lost 6, with 16 bases in between.

The gene calls are TRBV29-1 and TRBJ2-7; possible D gene TRBD2, 6 bases. V was clipped by 4 bases and J by 3 bases, with 13 bases between them. The germline V gene has CDR1 SQVTM and CDR2 ANQGSEA. The CDR3 sequence is 13 residues long. Here the CDR3 reads CSVAPAGFYEQYF. CDR3 nucleotides: TGCAGCGTTGCCCCAGCGGGTTTCTACGAGCAGTACTTC.

This chain uses TRBV19 with TRBJ2-5; TRBD1 aligns across 11 bases. This CDR3 is built from 15 residues. Losses at the gene ends were 6 bases for V and 2 bases for J; bases not matched to a gene: 5. Germline V lookup: CDR1 LNHDA, CDR2 SQIVND (reference sequence). CDR3 loop: CASRPGQGGQETQYF. The CDR3 DNA is TGTGCCAGTAGGCCGGGACAGGGGGGTCAAGAGACCCAGTACTTC. The full variable domain, rest sourced from reference TRBV19 and TRBJ2-5, is DGGITQSPKYLFRKEGQNVTLSCEQNLNHDAMYWYRQDPGQGLRLIYYSQIVNDFQKGDIAEGYSVSREKKESFPLTVTSAQKNPTAFYLCASRPGQGGQETQYFGPGTRLLVL.

This clonotype was seen only a few times. J is TRBJ2-1 and V is TRBV4-1; no definite D call. There are 13 residues in the CDR3. Germline CDR1 is MGHRA and CDR2 is YSYEKL. V was shortened by 0 bases and J by 9 bases, with 9 bases between the two germline ends. The DNA for the CDR3 is TGCGCCAGCAGCCAAGAGACGGGTCGTGAGCAGTTCTTC. This codes for CASSQETGREQFF.

This clonotype occurred a few times. One junction end does not reproduce the germline sequence, and a read error may be involved. The chain recombines TRBV6-6 with TRBJ1-4; D not resolved. Per the germline V gene, CDR1 is MNHNY and CDR2 is SVGAGI (reference sequence). The CDR3 consists of 14 residues. The CDR3 bases are TGTGCCAGCAGTTACTTACTTGAAAATGAAAACCTGTTTTTT. It yields the protein CASSYLLENENLFF.

This clonotype was picked up a small number of times. The chain recombines TRBV2 with TRBJ1-1, with D unresolved. V gave up 1 base and J gave up 3 bases, with 6 bases separating them. CDR3 size: 13 residues. Germline lookup yields CDR1 SNHLY and CDR2 FYNNEI. The CDR3 spells CASSEGWDTEAFF. For the CDR3, the DNA is TGTGCCAGCAGTGAAGGGTGGGACACTGAAGCTTTCTTT.

The chain has TRBV7-8 and TRBJ1-6; 8 nucleotides agree with TRBD1. In germline, CDR1 is SGHVS, CDR2 FQNEAQ. J lost 8 bases, V lost 3 bases, and 9 bases had no gene match. CDR3 length equals 16 residues. This CDR3 is CASSFGQGLIYSPLHF. For the CDR3, the DNA is TGTGCCAGCAGCTTTGGACAGGGCTTGATATATTCACCCCTCCACTTT.

This chain links TRBV27 with TRBJ2-7; D is perhaps TRBD2 (6 bases). The germline gives CDR1 MNHEY, CDR2 SMNVEV (reference sequence). This CDR3 has 14 amino acids. V gave up 6 bases and J gave up 0 bases, with 12 bases separating them. The CDR3: CASRSGVSSYEQYF. In nucleotides, the CDR3 is TGTGCCAGCAGATCGGGGGTAAGCTCCTACGAGCAGTACTTC.

On this clonotype: A much larger clone lies a single base off, so this may be a read error. The V and J genes are TRBV7-2 and TRBJ2-1; a possible D gene is TRBD2 (6 bases). This CDR3 region has 12 residues. Germline loops: CDR1 SGHTA, CDR2 FQGNSA. CDR3 nucleotide sequence: TGTGCCAACAGCCCCTGGGAGGCCCCCCAGTTCTTC. Amino acids: CANSPWEAPQFF.

V is TRBV27 and J is TRBJ2-2; 7 nucleotides match TRBD2. This CDR3 is 13 amino acids long. The germline V gene has CDR1 MNHEY and CDR2 SMNVEV (reference sequence). With 6 bases clipped from V and 7 bases from J, the junction kept 5 bases outside the gene matches. This chain's CDR3 is CASRLGGGGELFF. DNA for the CDR3: TGTGCCAGCAGGCTAGGCGGGGGCGGGGAGCTGTTTTTT.

The sample holds a few counts of this clonotype. The chain recombines TRBV6-2 or TRBV6-3 with TRBJ1-1; 7 bases align to TRBD1. This CDR3 has 13 amino acids. Germline V gene lookup returns CDR1 MNHEY and CDR2 SVGEGT. V dropped 3 bases and J dropped 7; count of bases not matched to a gene: 5. The CDR3 region is CASSYKRTGEAFF. The DNA of the CDR3 is TGTGCCAGCAGTTATAAAAGGACAGGTGAAGCTTTCTTT.

The chain has TRBV25-1 and TRBJ1-2; D gene ambiguous. V gave up 8 bases and J gave up 4 bases, with 11 bases separating them. The CDR3 contains 12 residues. Germline V gives CDR1 MGHDK, CDR2 SYGVNS. CDR3 sequence reads: CASASGIYGYTF. The CDR3, as DNA: TGTGCCAGCGCATCGGGAATCTATGGCTACACCTTC.

This chain connects TRBV27 to TRBJ1-2, with TRBD1 identical over 7 bases. This CDR3 has 14 residues. J gave up 4 bases and V 8 bases, and 10 bases lay outside the gene matches. The V gene's germline CDR1 is MNHEY and CDR2 SMNVEV (reference sequence). CDR3 nucleotide sequence: TGTGCCAGCGCCCCGACAGGGAGCCTCTATGGCTACACCTTC. Residues: CASAPTGSLYGYTF.

This clonotype was observed a handful of times. V and J are TRBV7-8 and TRBJ2-7; TRBD2 is a possible D gene (6 bases). The CDR3 runs 14 residues. CDR1 SGHVS and CDR2 FQNEAQ come from the germline V gene. V lost 2 bases, J lost 3 bases, and 11 bases lay in between. The CDR3 DNA sequence: TGTGCCAGCAGCTTAATGGGACTCAACTACGAGCAGTACGTC. It encodes CASSLMGLNYEQYV.

This clonotype has ten or more counts. The chain combines TRBV12-3 or TRBV12-4 with TRBJ2-1; weak D call: TRBD2 (5 bases). CDR3 length equals 14 residues. With 2 bases removed from V and 6 bases from J, the gap between germline ends came to 11 bases. As DNA, the CDR3 is TGTGCCAGCAGTTTAACTAGTTGGTTCAATGAGCAGTTCTTC. Residues: CASSLTSWFNEQFF.